This T cell receptor (beta chain) was obtained from a study of shared clonotypes between healthy human individuals. Whole-study results and caveats: Shared clonotypes across all four donors exceeded non-shared ones in generation probability. Sharing across four donors was highest in naive CD4 (roughly 5%) and lowest in memory CD8 (roughly 0.4%).

To note about this clone: Antigen: not known.

Method: immunoSEQ multiplex PCR; TCRdb's copy keeps in-frame clones and lacks some. In the table there are about 1.1 million clones, about 72% of which are singletons. Splitting of CD4+ cells produced CD45RA+ naive and CD45RA-negative memory subsets. This receptor was obtained from a man younger than 30 in good health. Some clones in this sample may be carry-over from other donors' samples. What was sequenced was memory CD4+ T cells from PBMCs. Subset specified: CD45RA-negative fraction.

CDR3 in amino acids: CASSVGFGRAYNEQFF. DNA for the CDR3: TGTGCCAGCAGCGTAGGGTTCGGGAGGGCCTACAATGAGCAGTTCTTC. The chain is built from TRBV9 and TRBJ2-1; 8 bases fit TRBD2. CDR1 and CDR2 (germline): SGDLS, YYNGEE. V lost 0 bases and J lost 2; bases outside the gene matches: 4. The CDR3 runs to 16 residues.